A single sample is the source of the 28 T cell receptor beta chains below, sequenced in a study of beta chain features in type 1 diabetes. Expressed TCRB transcripts got sequenced, as all isolated RNA was reverse transcribed. Assay: immunoSEQ multiplex PCR; the TCRdb copy retains only in-frame clones and omits some. The repertoire holds over 150,000 clones, with about 13% as singletons. Material: central memory CD4+ T cells from blood. These receptors all come from a woman aged 18-30 years in good health.

This clone has just a few counts. This chain links TRBV30 with TRBJ1-4, with D possibly TRBD1 on 6 matching bases. V was pared by 4 bases and J by 7 bases, with 13 bases between. Looked up from germline, CDR1 is GTSNPN and CDR2 is SVGIG (reference sequence). CDR3 length: 13 amino acids. The CDR3 is CAWNRAGGEKLFF. CDR3 in DNA: TGTGCCTGGAACAGGGCGGGCGGTGAAAAACTGTTTTTT.

The chain is built from TRBV30 and TRBJ2-3; 7 positions match TRBD1. From germline, CDR1 is GTSNPN and CDR2 SVGIG (reference sequence). The CDR3 is made up of 13 amino acids. The V and J ends lost 0 bases and 11 bases, in that order; junction bases with no gene match: 8. CDR3: CAWSVSGGLGQYF. CDR3 in DNA: TGTGCCTGGAGTGTTTCAGGGGGTCTGGGGCAGTATTTT.

The chain combines TRBV7-9 with TRBJ2-7; 7 nucleotides agree with TRBD2. The germline CDR1 and CDR2 sequences are SEHNR and FQNEAQ (reference sequence). There are 13 residues in the CDR3. V shed 5 bases, J shed 4 bases, and the junction held 5 bases outside the gene matches. As DNA, the CDR3 is TGTGCCAGCAGCCGCCCGGGAGGATACGAGCAGTACTTC. It is translated as CASSRPGGYEQYF. Full variable domain (outside the CDR3, taken from reference TRBV7-9 and TRBJ2-7): DTGVSQNPRHKITKRGQNVTFRCDPISEHNRLYWYRQTLGQGPEFLTYFQNEAQLEKSRLLSDRFSAERPKGSFSTLEIQRTEQGDSAMYLCASSRPGGYEQYFGPGTRLTVT.

The chain joins TRBV7-3 to TRBJ2-3, with D hard to call. Germline V gives CDR1 SGHTA, CDR2 FQGTGA. The CDR3 has 16 residues. The V end lost 5 bases, the J end lost 0 bases, and 15 bases lay between the germline ends. CDR3 protein: CASSLRGGRSTDTQYF. The CDR3 DNA reads TGTGCCAGCAGCCTAAGAGGCGGAAGAAGCACAGATACGCAGTATTTT.

The rearrangement joins TRBV18 to TRBJ1-3; D not resolved. V was trimmed by 3 bases and J by 2 bases, leaving 8 bases between them. Germline V CDR1 and CDR2: KGHSH, LQKENI. This CDR3 contains 14 residues. The CDR3 region has the DNA TGTGCCAGCTCACCTCCACAGACTGGAAACACCATATATTTT. Protein product: CASSPPQTGNTIYF.

The rearrangement uses TRBV6-5 and TRBJ1-1, with a possible D match to TRBD1 (6 bases). The germline CDR1 and CDR2 sequences are MNHEY and SVGAGI. Trimming shortened V by 2 bases and J by 5 bases, and 15 bases separated the two germline ends. This CDR3 has 15 residues. The CDR3 DNA sequence: TGTGCCAGCAGTTACGATCGGGACACTCAGACTGAAGCTTTCTTT. This gives the protein CASSYDRDTQTEAFF.

This clone was recorded a few times. For the CDR3, the DNA is TGTGCCAGCAGCTCTGGCGGGACAGGGGTTTACGAGCAGTACTTC. Encoded protein: CASSSGGTGVYEQYF. The chain joins TRBV7-2 to TRBJ2-7; 10 nucleotides agree with TRBD1. The CDR3 contains 15 residues. The J segment lost 4 bases and the V segment lost 4 bases, leaving 7 bases of the junction unmatched. The germline CDR1 and CDR2 sequences are SGHTA and FQGNSA.

Many counts were recorded for this clone. This chain connects TRBV28 to TRBJ2-1, with TRBD2 matching 9 bases. The CDR3 loop spans 15 amino acids. With V trimmed by 9 bases and J by 1 base, 7 bases remained unmatched. The germline CDR1 and CDR2 sequences are MDHEN and SYDVKM. Here the CDR3 DNA reads TGTGCCAGTTTAGCGGGAGATGAATCCTACAATGAGCAGTTCTTC. This translates into CASLAGDESYNEQFF.

The chain has TRBV19 and TRBJ1-5; a possible D gene is TRBD1 (5 bases). V was shortened by 7 bases and J by 3 bases, with 13 bases between the two germline ends. The CDR3 has 14 residues. Germline V gives CDR1 LNHDA, CDR2 SQIVND (reference sequence). The CDR3 loop reads CASKPGLLNQPQHF. DNA for the CDR3: TGTGCCAGTAAACCGGGACTTCTCAATCAGCCCCAGCATTTT.

This clone was observed a handful of times. The chain has TRBV5-1 and TRBJ2-1, with 10 bases aligning to TRBD1. Germline V gives CDR1 SGHRS, CDR2 YFSETQ. V gave up 2 bases and J gave up 0 bases; unmatched junction bases: 5. The CDR3 is 17 residues long. CDR3 amino acids: CASSFRQGAISYNEQFF. The CDR3 DNA sequence: TGCGCCAGCAGCTTCAGACAGGGGGCTATCTCCTACAATGAGCAGTTCTTC.

This clone was counted between two and nine times. Other nucleotide sequences in the sample specify the same CDR3. The V gene is TRBV9, the J gene TRBJ2-6, with 8 bases that match TRBD2. Germline CDR1 SGDLS, CDR2 YYNGEE. Trimming cost V 0 bases and J 2 bases; bases outside gene matches: 1. The CDR3 sequence is 16 residues long. In DNA form, the CDR3 reads TGTGCCAGCAGCGTAGGTAGCGGGACTGGGGCCAACGTCCTGACTTTC. This codes for CASSVGSGTGANVLTF.

This chain connects TRBV10-3 to TRBJ2-7, with D perhaps TRBD1 (6 bases). Germline CDR1 is ENHRY and CDR2 is SYGVKD. Trimming removed 4 bases from V and 6 bases from J, with 16 bases in between. The CDR3 covers 14 residues. The CDR3 nucleotides read TGTGCCATCAGTGTTCGGCCAGGGGAACTCGAGCAGTACTTC. It codes for CAISVRPGELEQYF.

A few counts support this clone. The chain combines TRBV27 with TRBJ1-5; TRBD1 might be the D (6 bases). The CDR3 totals 15 residues. V gave up 6 bases and J gave up 4 bases, with 16 bases separating them. CDR1 and CDR2 (germline): MNHEY, SMNVEV (reference sequence). The DNA for the CDR3 is TGTGCCAGCAGCCTGCGGGGGGGCAGGAATCAGCCCCAGCATTTT. Protein product: CASSLRGGRNQPQHF.

The chain couples TRBV5-1 to TRBJ1-1, with TRBD1 identical over 12 bases. The CDR3 runs 15 residues. V trimming: 5 bases; J trimming: 6 bases; junction bases outside the gene matches: 8. Germline CDR1 SGHRS, CDR2 YFSETQ. The CDR3 DNA is TGCGCCAGCAGGGGGACAGGGGGCCGGGAAGCTGAAGCTTTCTTT. This encodes CASRGTGGREAEAFF.

This clone was detected only a few times. The chain links TRBV7-6 to TRBJ2-7, with D perhaps matching TRBD2 (6 bases). V gave up 5 bases and J gave up 0 bases, with 17 bases separating them. The CDR3 covers 16 residues. Germline V lookup: CDR1 SGHVS, CDR2 FNYEAQ. The CDR3 here is CASSQEVGGSSYEQYF. CDR3 nucleotide sequence: TGTGCCAGCAGCCAAGAAGTTGGAGGGAGCTCCTACGAGCAGTACTTC.

The table lists this clone with many counts. The chain uses TRBV30 and TRBJ1-1, with TRBD1 as a possible D gene (5 bases). V was pared by 8 bases and J by 6 bases, with 22 bases between. Germline V gene lookup returns CDR1 GTSNPN and CDR2 SVGIG (reference sequence). This CDR3 spans 14 amino acids. The CDR3 loop reads CAGAIDGLPPEAFF. In DNA form, the CDR3 reads TGTGCCGGGGCAATTGACGGGTTGCCGCCTGAAGCTTTCTTT.

This clone was observed a handful of times. The chain couples TRBV27 to TRBJ2-5; D possibly corresponds to TRBD2 (6 bases). This CDR3 has 14 residues. Germline CDR1 reads MNHEY; CDR2 reads SMNVEV (reference sequence). With 3 bases removed from V and 5 bases from J, the gap between germline ends came to 13 bases. Here the CDR3 DNA reads TGTGCCAGCAGTTTTACTCTCCTAGCGGAGACCCAGTACTTC. This translates into CASSFTLLAETQYF.

The rearrangement joins TRBV9 to TRBJ2-1; 10 bases line up with TRBD2. The CDR3 length is 15 residues. The germline gives CDR1 SGDLS, CDR2 YYNGEE. The trim removed 4 bases at V and 8 bases at J, leaving 9 bases unmatched. CDR3 in amino acids: CASSSSSGSSYEQFF. The CDR3 region has the DNA TGTGCCAGCAGCTCCTCTAGCGGGAGCAGCTATGAGCAGTTCTTC. Supplemented by reference TRBV9 and TRBJ2-1, the full variable domain reads DSGVTQTPKHLITATGQRVTLRCSPRSGDLSVYWYQQSLDQGLQFLIQYYNGEERAKGNILERFSAQQFPDLHSELNLSSLELGDSALYFCASSSSSGSSYEQFFGPGTRLTVL.

This clone turned up a few times. The chain combines TRBV4-3 with TRBJ2-7; a weak D match, TRBD1 (5 bases). The CDR3 is 13 amino acids. Germline assignment: CDR1 LGHNA and CDR2 YSLEER. V shed 5 bases and J shed 6 bases, with 14 bases lying between them. CDR3 DNA: TGCGCCAGCAGCTTGGGGCAGGGCGGCGAGCAGTACTTC. Translation gives CASSLGQGGEQYF.

The J gene is TRBJ2-1, the V gene TRBV28; 8 bases are shared with TRBD1. V lost 4 bases, J lost 7 bases, and 9 bases stayed unmatched. CDR3 length: 15 amino acids. CDR1 and CDR2 from the germline V gene are MDHEN and SYDVKM. The DNA of the CDR3 is TGTGCCAGCAGTTCGAGCAGGGGGCCTTTAAATGAGCAGTTCTTC. Translated: CASSSSRGPLNEQFF.

This chain uses TRBV5-1 with TRBJ2-1, with D perhaps matching TRBD1 (5 bases). Trimming took 0 bases from V and 9 from J, leaving 7 bases between them. Germline V CDR1 and CDR2: SGHRS, YFSETQ. The length of the CDR3 is 12 residues. The CDR3 bases are TGCGCCAGCAGCTTGGAGCAGGGTGAGCAGTTCTTC. This gives the protein CASSLEQGEQFF.

The table lists this clone with a few counts. This chain links TRBV5-1 with TRBJ2-2; 11 positions agree with TRBD2. The CDR3 is 17 residues long. CDR1 and CDR2 (germline): SGHRS, YFSETQ. J lost 4 bases, V lost 4 bases, and 9 bases had no gene match. The CDR3 nucleotides are TGCGCCAGCAGCGTCGTAGCGGGAGGGCTCAGCACCGGGGAGCTGTTTTTT. This translates into CASSVVAGGLSTGELFF.

This clone appeared a few times. Other nucleotide sequences from this sample produce the same CDR3. The chain combines TRBV30 with TRBJ2-2; D is uncertain. Germline CDR1 GTSNPN, CDR2 SVGIG (reference sequence). Deletions cut 2 bases from V and 4 bases from J, with 2 bases between. The CDR3 extends over 11 amino acids. The CDR3 is CAWSRTGELFF. As DNA, the CDR3 is TGTGCCTGGAGTCGCACCGGGGAGCTGTTTTTT.

The rearrangement joins TRBV6-5 to TRBJ2-3, with 11 bases fitting TRBD1. J lost 4 bases, V lost 6 bases, and 6 bases had no gene match. This CDR3 is 15 amino acids long. Germline lookup yields CDR1 MNHEY and CDR2 SVGAGI. The CDR3 coding sequence is TGTGCCAGCAGGGTGGGACAGGGGGACTCAGATACGCAGTATTTT. It is translated as CASRVGQGDSDTQYF.

This clone was picked up a small number of times. J is TRBJ2-7 and V is TRBV5-4, with 7 nucleotides matching TRBD1. V shed 0 bases, J shed 9 bases, and the junction held 3 bases outside the gene matches. Per the germline V gene, CDR1 is SGHNT and CDR2 is YYREEE (reference sequence). CDR3 length: 12 residues. As DNA, the CDR3 is TGTGCCAGCAGCTTGGCACAGGGGTGGCAGTACTTC. Encoded protein: CASSLAQGWQYF.

This clone has more than one count but fewer than ten. J is TRBJ1-4 and V is TRBV11-2, with 7 bases matching TRBD1. Germline CDR1 is SGHAT and CDR2 is FQNNGV. J lost 8 bases, V lost 1 base, and 16 bases had no gene match. The CDR3 is made up of 18 amino acids. The CDR3: CASSLVLQGPRKSEKLFF. The CDR3 nucleotides read TGTGCCAGCAGCTTAGTTCTACAGGGGCCACGGAAGTCCGAAAAACTGTTTTTT.

V usage is TRBV2 and J usage is TRBJ2-5; D is undetermined. Germline CDR1 is SNHLY and CDR2 is FYNNEI. Deletions cut 3 bases from V and 2 bases from J, with 7 bases between. This CDR3 contains 13 residues. For the CDR3, the DNA is TGTGCCAGCAGTGAGAGGAGACAAGAGACCCAGTACTTC. Its protein product is CASSERRQETQYF. Using reference TRBV2 and TRBJ2-5 for the parts outside the CDR3, the full variable domain is EPEVTQTPSHQVTQMGQEVILRCVPISNHLYFYWYRQILGQKVEFLVSFYNNEISEKSEIFDDQFSVERPDGSNFTLKIRSTKLEDSAMYFCASSERRQETQYFGPGTRLLVL.

The chain couples TRBV19 to TRBJ2-2; TRBD2 matches 7 bases. After removal of 4 bases from V and 0 bases from J, the junction contained 5 bases not matched to a gene. The CDR3 spans 16 residues. The V gene's germline CDR1 is LNHDA and CDR2 SQIVND (reference sequence). The CDR3 coding sequence is TGTGCCAGTAGTAAGAAGCGGGAAACGAACACCGGGGAGCTGTTTTTT. Protein product: CASSKKRETNTGELFF.